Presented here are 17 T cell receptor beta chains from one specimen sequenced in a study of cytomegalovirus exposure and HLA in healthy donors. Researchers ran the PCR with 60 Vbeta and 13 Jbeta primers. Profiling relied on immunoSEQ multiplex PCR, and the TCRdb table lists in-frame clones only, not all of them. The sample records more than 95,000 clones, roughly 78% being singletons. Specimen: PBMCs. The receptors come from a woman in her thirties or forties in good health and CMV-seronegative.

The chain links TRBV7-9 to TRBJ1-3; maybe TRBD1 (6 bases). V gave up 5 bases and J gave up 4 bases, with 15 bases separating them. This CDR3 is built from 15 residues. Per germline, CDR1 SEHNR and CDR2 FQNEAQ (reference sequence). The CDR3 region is CASSRRQAGGNTIYF. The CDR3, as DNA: TGTGCCAGCAGCAGAAGACAGGCAGGAGGAAACACCATATATTTT.

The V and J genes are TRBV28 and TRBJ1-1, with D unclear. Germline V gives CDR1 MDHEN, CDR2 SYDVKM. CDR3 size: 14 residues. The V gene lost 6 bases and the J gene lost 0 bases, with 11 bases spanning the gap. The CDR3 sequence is CASRLPGVNTEAFF. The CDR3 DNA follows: TGTGCCAGCAGATTACCCGGGGTGAACACTGAAGCTTTCTTT.

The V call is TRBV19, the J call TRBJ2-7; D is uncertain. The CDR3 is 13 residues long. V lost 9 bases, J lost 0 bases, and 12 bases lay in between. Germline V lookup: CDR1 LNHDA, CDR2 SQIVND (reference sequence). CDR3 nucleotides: TGTGCCAGCTCCTTTGCGCTCTCCTACGAGCAGTACTTC. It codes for CASSFALSYEQYF. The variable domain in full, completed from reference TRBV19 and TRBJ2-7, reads DGGITQSPKYLFRKEGQNVTLSCEQNLNHDAMYWYRQDPGQGLRLIYYSQIVNDFQKGDIAEGYSVSREKKESFPLTVTSAQKNPTAFYLCASSFALSYEQYFGPGTRLTVT.

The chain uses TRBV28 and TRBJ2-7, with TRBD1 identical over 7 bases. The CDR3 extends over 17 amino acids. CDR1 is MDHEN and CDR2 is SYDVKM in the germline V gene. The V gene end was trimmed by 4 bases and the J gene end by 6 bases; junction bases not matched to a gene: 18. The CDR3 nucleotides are TGTGCCAGCAGTTCGACCGGGTTAGACAGGGCTGTAAGCGAGCAGTACTTC. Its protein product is CASSSTGLDRAVSEQYF.

The CDR3 is CASSGTSGRYNEQFF. The DNA for the CDR3 is TGTGCCAGCAGTGGAACTAGCGGGAGGTACAATGAGCAGTTCTTC. The gene calls are TRBV28 and TRBJ2-1; 12 bases match TRBD2. The CDR3 consists of 15 residues. Trimming took 5 bases from V and 4 from J; bases not matched to a gene: 3. CDR1 is MDHEN, CDR2 SYDVKM, per germline.

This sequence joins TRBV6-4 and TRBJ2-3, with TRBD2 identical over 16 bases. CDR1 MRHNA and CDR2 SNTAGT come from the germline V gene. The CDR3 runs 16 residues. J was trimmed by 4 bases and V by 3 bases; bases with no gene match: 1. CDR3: CASSEGLAGGPDTQYF. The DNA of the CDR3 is TGTGCCAGCAGTGAGGGACTAGCGGGAGGGCCAGATACGCAGTATTTT.

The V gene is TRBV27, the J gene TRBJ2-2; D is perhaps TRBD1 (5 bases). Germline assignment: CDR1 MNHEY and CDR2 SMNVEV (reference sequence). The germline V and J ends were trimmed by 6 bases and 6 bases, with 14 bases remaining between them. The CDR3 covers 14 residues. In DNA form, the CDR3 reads TGTGCCAGCAGAAACAGGATGGTATCCGGGGAGCTGTTTTTT. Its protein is CASRNRMVSGELFF.

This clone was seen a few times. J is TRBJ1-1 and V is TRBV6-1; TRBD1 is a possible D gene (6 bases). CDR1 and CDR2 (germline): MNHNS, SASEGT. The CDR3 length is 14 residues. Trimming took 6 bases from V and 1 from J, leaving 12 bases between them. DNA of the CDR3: TGTGCCAGCAGGGCCGACAGGACGAACACTGAAGCTTTCTTT. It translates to CASRADRTNTEAFF.

The CDR3 spells CSPGLAGANEQFF. The CDR3 nucleotides read TGCAGCCCCGGACTAGCGGGAGCCAATGAGCAGTTCTTC. The chain carries TRBV29-1 and TRBJ2-1; 13 bases align to TRBD2. In germline, CDR1 is SQVTM, CDR2 ANQGSEA. The CDR3 runs to 13 residues. V lost 8 bases and J lost 6; bases outside the gene matches: 4.

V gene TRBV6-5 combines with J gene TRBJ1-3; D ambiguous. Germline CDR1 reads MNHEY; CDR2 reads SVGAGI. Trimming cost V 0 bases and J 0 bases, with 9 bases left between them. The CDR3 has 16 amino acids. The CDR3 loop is CASSYSTGFSGNTIYF. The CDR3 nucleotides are TGTGCCAGCAGTTACTCCACCGGTTTCTCTGGAAACACCATATATTTT.

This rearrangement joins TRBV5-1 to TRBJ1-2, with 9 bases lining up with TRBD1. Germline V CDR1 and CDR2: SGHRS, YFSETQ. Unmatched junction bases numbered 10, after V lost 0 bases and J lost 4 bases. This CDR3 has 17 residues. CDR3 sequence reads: CASSLAGQGYLAYGYTF. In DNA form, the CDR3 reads TGCGCCAGCAGCTTGGCGGGACAGGGTTATCTAGCCTATGGCTACACCTTC.

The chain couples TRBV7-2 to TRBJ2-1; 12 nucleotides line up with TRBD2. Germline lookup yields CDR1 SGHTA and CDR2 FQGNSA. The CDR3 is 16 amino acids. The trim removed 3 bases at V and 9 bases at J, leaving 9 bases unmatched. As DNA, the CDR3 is TGTGCCAGCAGCTTTTACATGGGACTAGCGGGTGGTGAGCAGTTCTTC. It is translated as CASSFYMGLAGGEQFF.

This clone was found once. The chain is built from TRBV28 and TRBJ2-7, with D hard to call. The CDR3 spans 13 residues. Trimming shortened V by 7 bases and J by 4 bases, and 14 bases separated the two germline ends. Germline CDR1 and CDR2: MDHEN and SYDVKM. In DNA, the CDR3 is TGTGCCAGCACCGCCCAACCCCGGTACGAGCAGTACTTC. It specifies CASTAQPRYEQYF.

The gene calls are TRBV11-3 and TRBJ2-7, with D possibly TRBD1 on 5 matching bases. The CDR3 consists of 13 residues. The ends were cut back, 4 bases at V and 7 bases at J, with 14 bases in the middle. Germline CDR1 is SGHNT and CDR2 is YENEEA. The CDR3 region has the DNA TGTGCCAGCAGCTGGGGCCCCCATGGGGAGCAGTACTTC. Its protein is CASSWGPHGEQYF. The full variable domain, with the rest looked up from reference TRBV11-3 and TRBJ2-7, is EAGVVQSPRYKIIEKKQPVAFWCNPISGHNTLYWYLQNLGQGPELLIRYENEEAVDDSQLPKDRFSAERLKGVDSTLKIQPAELGDSAVYLCASSWGPHGEQYFGPGTRLTVT.

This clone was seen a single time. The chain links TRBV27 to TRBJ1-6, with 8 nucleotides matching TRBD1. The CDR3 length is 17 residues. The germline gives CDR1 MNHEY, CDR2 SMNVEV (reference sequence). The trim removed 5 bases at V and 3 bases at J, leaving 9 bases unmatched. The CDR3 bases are TGTGCCAGCAGTCCATCGACAGGGGAGATCTATAATTCACCCCTCCACTTT. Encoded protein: CASSPSTGEIYNSPLHF.

CDR3 region: CASSLRRQGDYGYTF. CDR3 nucleotide sequence: TGTGCCAGCAGTTTAAGAAGGCAGGGTGACTATGGCTACACCTTC. The rearrangement joins TRBV27 to TRBJ1-2; D is perhaps TRBD1 (5 bases). The CDR3 consists of 15 residues. Germline V gives CDR1 MNHEY, CDR2 SMNVEV (reference sequence). The ends were cut back, 2 bases at V and 3 bases at J, with 13 bases in the middle.

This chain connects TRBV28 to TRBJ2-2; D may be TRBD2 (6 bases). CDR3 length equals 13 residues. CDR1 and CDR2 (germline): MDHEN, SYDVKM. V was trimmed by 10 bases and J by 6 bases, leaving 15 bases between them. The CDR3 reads CATTGVYAGELFF. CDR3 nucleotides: TGTGCCACAACGGGAGTTTACGCCGGGGAGCTGTTTTTT.